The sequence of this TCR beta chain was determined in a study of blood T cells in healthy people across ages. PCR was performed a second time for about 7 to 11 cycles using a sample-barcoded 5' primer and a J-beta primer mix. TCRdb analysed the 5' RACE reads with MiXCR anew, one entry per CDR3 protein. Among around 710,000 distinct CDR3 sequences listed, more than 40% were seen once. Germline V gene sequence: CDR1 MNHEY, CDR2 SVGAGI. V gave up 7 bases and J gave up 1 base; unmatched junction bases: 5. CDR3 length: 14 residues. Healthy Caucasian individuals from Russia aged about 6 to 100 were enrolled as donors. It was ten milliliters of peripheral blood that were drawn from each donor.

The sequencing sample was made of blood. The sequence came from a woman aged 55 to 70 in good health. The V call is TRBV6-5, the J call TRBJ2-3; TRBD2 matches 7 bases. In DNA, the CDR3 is TGTGCCAGCAACCGACTAGCCGGCACAGATACGCAGTATTTT. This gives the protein CASNRLAGTDTQYF.